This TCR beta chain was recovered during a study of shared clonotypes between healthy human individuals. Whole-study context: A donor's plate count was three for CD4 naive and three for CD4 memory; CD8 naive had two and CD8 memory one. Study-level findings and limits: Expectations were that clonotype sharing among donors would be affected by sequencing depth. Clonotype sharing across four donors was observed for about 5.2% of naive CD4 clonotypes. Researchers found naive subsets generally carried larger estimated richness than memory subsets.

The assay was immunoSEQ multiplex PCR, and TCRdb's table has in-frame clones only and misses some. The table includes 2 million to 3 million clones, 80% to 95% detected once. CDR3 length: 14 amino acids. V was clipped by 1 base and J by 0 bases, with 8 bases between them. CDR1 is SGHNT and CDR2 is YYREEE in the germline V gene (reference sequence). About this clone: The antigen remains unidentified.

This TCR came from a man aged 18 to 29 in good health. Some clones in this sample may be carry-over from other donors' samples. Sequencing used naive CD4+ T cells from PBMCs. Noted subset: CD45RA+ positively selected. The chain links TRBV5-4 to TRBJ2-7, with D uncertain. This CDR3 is CASSLSKGSYEQYF. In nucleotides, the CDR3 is TGTGCCAGCAGCTTGTCCAAGGGCTCCTACGAGCAGTACTTC.